A selection of T cell receptor beta chains follows, all from one sample in a study of T cells in Graves' hyperthyroidism and ophthalmopathy. TCRdb redid the calling of the multiplex PCR reads with MiXCR, one entry per CDR3 protein. The table lists 450,000 to 550,000 distinct CDR3 sequences, roughly a quarter of them singletons, with around 10% in the top ten. The sequenced sample consisted of blood. Source of these receptors: a woman aged 25 to 39 with Graves' ophthalmopathy. Each CDR3 is given with its conserved first and last residue. The D gene is left open where the match is weak. Clone size, where shown, is once, few, many, or a class for clones that have expanded.

>TRBV25-1|many|.|TRBJ1-5
TGTGCCAGCAGTGAATATGGGGGGAATCAGCCCCAGCATTTT
CASSEYGGNQPQHF
>TRBV11-2|few|.|TRBJ2-7
TGTGCCAGCAGCCCTACTGTGGACGAGCAGTACTTC
CASSPTVDEQYF
>TRBV28|few|.|TRBJ1-1
TGTGCCAGCAGTCAGATAATGGAGAACACTGAAGCTTTCTTT
CASSQIMENTEAFF
>TRBV4-1|many|.|TRBJ2-5
TGCGCCAGCAGCCTGACCCGGAGGGAGACCCAGTACTTC
CASSLTRRETQYF
>TRBV12-3/TRBV12-4|.|.|TRBJ1-1
TGTGCCAGCAGTCCCGACAGGAGACTCATGAACACTGAAGCTTTCTTT
CASSPDRRLMNTEAFF
>TRBV13|few|.|TRBJ1-6
TGTGCCAGCAGCTTAGCTACAGGGCGGTTGGGCTATAATTCACCCCTCCACTTT
CASSLATGRLGYNSPLHF
>TRBV15|.|.|TRBJ1-3
TGTGCCACCAGCAGAGCCCACAGCCTCTCTGGAAACACCATATATTTT
CATSRAHSLSGNTIYF
>TRBV19|many|.|TRBJ1-1
TGTGCCAGTAGTATGACAGGTGATACATGGCTCCACACTGAAGCTTTCTTT
CASSMTGDTWLHTEAFF
>TRBV20-1|many|TRBD1|TRBJ1-5
TGCAGTGCTCATGACAGGGGTGGGAATCAGCCCCAGCATTTT
CSAHDRGGNQPQHF
>TRBV12-3/TRBV12-4|.|TRBD1|TRBJ2-2
TGTGCCAGCAGCCTCCCGGGACAGGGGGTCGGCGGGGAGCTGTTTTTT
CASSLPGQGVGGELFF
>TRBV20-1|many|TRBD2|TRBJ2-7
TGCAGTGCTAGAGATCGGTGGGGACTAGCGGGGGACTCCTACGAGCAGTACTTC
CSARDRWGLAGDSYEQYF
>TRBV9|many|TRBD2|TRBJ2-5
TGTGCCAGCAGCACTGGACTAGCGGGGGGGCAATGGTCGACCCAGTACTTC
CASSTGLAGGQWSTQYF
>TRBV12-3/TRBV12-4|few|.|TRBJ1-5
TGTGCCAGCAGTTTCAGGCAGGGAAGCAATCAGCCCCAGCATTTT
CASSFRQGSNQPQHF
>TRBV6-2/TRBV6-3|many|TRBD2|TRBJ2-7
TGTGCCAGCAGCCGTCCGCGGGGGTCGTACGAGCAGTACTTC
CASSRPRGSYEQYF
>TRBV29-1|.|.|TRBJ2-7
TGCAGCGTTGAAGATGGGAAAGACTACGAGCAGTACTTC
CSVEDGKDYEQYF
>TRBV6-1|many|.|TRBJ2-3
TGTGCCAGCAGTCGGACAGAGACGACAGATACGCAGTATTTT
CASSRTETTDTQYF
>TRBV20-1|.|.|TRBJ2-7
TGCAGTGCTAGACCCGGAGGGGGCCGCTACGAGCAGTACTTC
CSARPGGGRYEQYF
>TRBV7-9|many|TRBD1|TRBJ1-2
TGTGCCAGCAGCTTGACAGGGGAAGACTATGGCTACACCTTC
CASSLTGEDYGYTF
>TRBV12-3/TRBV12-4|.|.|TRBJ1-5
TGTGCCAGCAGCCTCGGGAGGGGCGCTAGTCAGCCCCAGCATTTT
CASSLGRGASQPQHF
>TRBV27|many|TRBD2|TRBJ2-7
TGTGCCAGCAGTGTAGCGGGGGGCGGCTACGAGCAGTACTTC
CASSVAGGGYEQYF
>TRBV7-9|.|TRBD1|TRBJ1-1
TGTGCCAGCAGCTTCCGGACAGGGGCCCGCCATGAAGCTTTCTTT
CASSFRTGARHEAFF
>TRBV6-5|many|.|TRBJ2-7
TGTGCCAGCAACCGTCTCCAGGGCGGATACGAGCAGTACTTC
CASNRLQGGYEQYF
>TRBV12-3/TRBV12-4|.|.|TRBJ1-5
TGTGCCAGCAGTTTAGCACAGGGAGAGGGTCAGCCCCAGCATTTT
CASSLAQGEGQPQHF
>TRBV11-2|many|.|TRBJ1-1
TGTGCCAGCAGCTTAGAGGGGGTAAGGGACACTGAAGCTTTCTTT
CASSLEGVRDTEAFF
>TRBV20-1|few|TRBD1|TRBJ1-1
TGCAGTGCTCCGCTCGGGACAGTGAACACTGAAGCTTTCTTT
CSAPLGTVNTEAFF
>TRBV11-2|.|.|TRBJ1-1
TGTGCCAGCAGTTTTGGTTCCCGAGCCGTGAACGCTGAAGCTTTCTTT
CASSFGSRAVNAEAFF
>TRBV3-1|.|.|TRBJ2-7
TGTGCCAGCAGCTTGAGGGGACTCCTCTACGGGCAGTACTTC
CASSLRGLLYGQYF
>TRBV10-3|many|TRBD2|TRBJ2-5
TGTGCCATCAGTGAACGGCTAGCGGAGGAGACCCAGTACTTC
CAISERLAEETQYF
>TRBV12-3/TRBV12-4|many|TRBD1|TRBJ1-5
TGTGCCAGCACTCAACAGGGGGGTAGCAATCAGCCCCAGCATTTT
CASTQQGGSNQPQHF
>TRBV5-1|.|.|TRBJ1-1
TGCGCCAGCAGCTTGGATGGTGATTTCGCCGAAGCTTTCTTT
CASSLDGDFAEAFF
>TRBV5-6|few|TRBD1|TRBJ1-1
TGTGCCAGCAGCTTGAAAGGGGTAGGGACAGTATCTACTGAAGCTTTCTTT
CASSLKGVGTVSTEAFF
>TRBV30|.|.|TRBJ1-2
TGTGCCTGGAGTGTAGCACAGGGCTCTGGCTACACCTTC
CAWSVAQGSGYTF
>TRBV30|.|.|TRBJ1-5
TGTGCCTGGAGTCCCCGACGGACCTTGGGCAATCAGCCCCAGCATTTT
CAWSPRRTLGNQPQHF
>TRBV12-3/TRBV12-4|.|.|TRBJ1-2
TGTGCCAGCAGTACAGGGTTGGGAACTTATGGCTACACCTTC
CASSTGLGTYGYTF
>TRBV19|many|.|TRBJ1-5
TGTGCCAGCGCCCCTCGGTGGGTTAGCAATCAGCCCCAGCATTTT
CASAPRWVSNQPQHF
>TRBV20-1|many|TRBD1|TRBJ2-5
TGCAGTGCCGCGGGACAGGGGACCACCCAAGCATCGGAGACCCAGTACTTC
CSAAGQGTTQASETQYF
>TRBV6-5|.|.|TRBJ2-7
TGTGCCAGCACTTACGGGGGTCTGGGGGCCTACGATCAGTACTTC
CASTYGGLGAYDQYF
>TRBV30|few|.|TRBJ2-2
TGTGCCTGGAGCGGCAACACCGGGGAGCTGTTTTTT
CAWSGNTGELFF
>TRBV24-1|once|.|TRBJ1-1
TGTGCCACCAGTGATTTGTATGAAGCTTTCTTT
CATSDLYEAFF
>TRBV7-2|few|.|TRBJ1-5
TGTGCCAGCAGCTCTAGGGAGGGAAGTCAGCCCCAGCATTTT
CASSSREGSQPQHF
>TRBV2|many|.|TRBJ2-7
TGTGCCAGCAGTGAGTCCCGGGCCGGGGACGAGCAGTACTTC
CASSESRAGDEQYF
>TRBV20-1|.|.|TRBJ1-1
TGCAGTGCTAGAGTAAGCGAGACTGAAGCTTTCTTT
CSARVSETEAFF
>TRBV12-3/TRBV12-4|many|.|TRBJ2-7
TGTGCCAGCAGTAGACAGGATTTCTACGAGCAGTACTTC
CASSRQDFYEQYF
>TRBV7-2|many|TRBD2|TRBJ2-5
TGTGCCAGCAGCGGCGGGGGGCCGGAGACCCAGTACTTC
CASSGGGPETQYF
>TRBV6-2/TRBV6-3|few|TRBD1|TRBJ2-5
TGTGCCAGCAGAATCAACCGGGACAGGAAAGAGACCCAGTACTTC
CASRINRDRKETQYF
>TRBV11-1|many|TRBD1|TRBJ1-2
TGTGCCAGCAGCCCTAAAGGGACAGACGAACGAACTAACTATGGCTACACCTTC
CASSPKGTDERTNYGYTF
>TRBV19|few|TRBD2|TRBJ2-4
TGTGCCAGCCGAGCGGGGGGCCAAAACATTCAGTACTTC
CASRAGGQNIQYF
>TRBV29-1|many|TRBD1|TRBJ1-2
TGCAGCGTTGGGGACAGGGTCCATGGCTACACCTTC
CSVGDRVHGYTF
>TRBV19|.|TRBD2|TRBJ2-2
TGTGCCAGTAGTATAGGACGACGGGGGGGGAACACCGGGGAGCTGTTTTTT
CASSIGRRGGNTGELFF
>TRBV6-1|few|.|TRBJ2-7
TGTGCCAGCACCGCGCAGGGGGGAGTGTTTGAGCAGTACTTC
CASTAQGGVFEQYF
>TRBV20-1|.|.|TRBJ1-5
TGCAGTGCTAGTGGTGTCCTTCGTAATGGCAATCAGCCCCAGCATTTT
CSASGVLRNGNQPQHF
>TRBV6-2/TRBV6-3|.|.|TRBJ2-7
TGTGCCAGCGGCTCGACAGAGACCACCTACGAGCAGTACTTC
CASGSTETTYEQYF
>TRBV7-9|many|TRBD1|TRBJ2-7
TGTGCCAGCAGCTTAACCGGGACAGCCTACGAGCAGTACTTC
CASSLTGTAYEQYF
>TRBV12-3/TRBV12-4|many|.|TRBJ1-2
TGTGCCAGCAGTTTTGTAGGTGGCTACACCTTC
CASSFVGGYTF
>TRBV6-1|few|.|TRBJ2-5
TGTGCCAGCAGCAAACAGGGAAGGGCCCAAGAGACCCAGTACTTC
CASSKQGRAQETQYF